Below are 7 T cell receptor beta chains sequenced from a single sample in a study of T-cell reconstitution after alpha-beta-depleted transplantation in children. The authors prepared the TCRbeta library with unique molecular identifiers. One entry per CDR3 protein, called by TCRdb with MiXCR from the PCR reads. The data contain around 300,000 distinct CDR3 sequences, 10% of them singletons. The sample consisted of PBMCs, taken before TCRalphabeta/CD19-depleted stem cell transplant. These receptors were collected from a boy under three years old with acute myeloid leukemia, due to receive a stem cell transplant.

The chain employs TRBV18 and TRBJ2-7, with D perhaps TRBD1 (6 bases). The CDR3 is 14 amino acids. CDR1 and CDR2 from the germline V gene are KGHSH and LQKENI. V lost 0 bases, J lost 3 bases, and 9 bases lay in between. The CDR3 bases are TGTGCCAGCTCACCACCAGGACAGTTCTACGAGCAGTACTTC. Protein sequence: CASSPPGQFYEQYF.

The J gene is TRBJ2-3, the V gene TRBV20-1; TRBD1 might be the D (7 bases). CDR1 and CDR2 from the germline V gene are DFQATT and SNEGSKA (reference sequence). This CDR3 is built from 17 residues. The V end was cut by 2 bases, the J end by 2 bases, with 20 bases between. CDR3 sequence reads: CSARSPLEGAPTDTQYF. The CDR3 nucleotides are TGCAGTGCTAGATCCCCTTTGGAGGGGGCCCCCACAGATACGCAGTATTTT.

This clonotype came up many times. The chain recombines TRBV27 with TRBJ2-7; 9 bases fit TRBD1. With 5 bases clipped from V and 2 bases from J, the junction kept 10 bases outside the gene matches. Germline V gene data show CDR1 as MNHEY and CDR2 as SMNVEV (reference sequence). The CDR3 consists of 16 residues. In DNA, the CDR3 is TGTGCCAGCAGTCCACCGACAGGGGGGGTAACCTACGAGCAGTACTTC. This translates into CASSPPTGGVTYEQYF.

This clonotype was seen repeatedly, ten times or more. The chain is built from TRBV12-3 or TRBV12-4 and TRBJ1-6; 7 bases are shared with TRBD1. The junction had 8 bases not matched to a gene; V was cut back by 6 bases and J by 6 bases. CDR3 length: 15 residues. CDR3 sequence: CASSRNRGANSPLHF. The DNA of the CDR3 is TGTGCCAGCAGCCGTAACAGGGGAGCTAATTCACCCCTCCACTTT.

In its sample, this clonotype was seen many times. The J gene is TRBJ1-2, the V gene TRBV9; 9 bases agree with TRBD1. CDR1 and CDR2 from the germline V gene are SGDLS and YYNGEE. CDR3 length equals 14 residues. Trimming took 2 bases from V and 7 from J; bases not matched to a gene: 6. CDR3 sequence: CASSVGTGLVGYTF. DNA of the CDR3: TGTGCCAGCAGCGTTGGGACAGGGTTGGTTGGCTACACCTTC.

The table lists this clonotype with a few counts. The V gene is TRBV27, the J gene TRBJ2-7; 9 bases agree with TRBD1. The CDR3 sequence is 15 residues long. The V segment lost 7 bases and the J segment 2 bases; nucleotides outside the gene matches: 9. The germline V gene encodes CDR1 MNHEY and CDR2 SMNVEV (reference sequence). In DNA form, the CDR3 reads TGTGCCAGCATGGGGCCCGGACAGGGGACCTACGAGCAGTACTTC. Amino acids: CASMGPGQGTYEQYF.

Regarding this clonotype: Being one base from a much bigger clone, this may be a read error. The genes are TRBV20-1 and TRBJ2-7, with D unresolved. The CDR3 has 15 residues. Germline values: CDR1 DFQATT, CDR2 SNEGSKA (reference sequence). CDR3 bases: TGCTGTGCTAGAGATGGTTCCCGGGTGGGGTACGAGCAGTACTTC. Translation gives CCARDGSRVGYEQYF.